This T cell receptor (beta chain) was recovered during a study of regulatory T cells in long-lasting Graves disease. Findings of the study overall: TRBV28 was favored in persistent disease, as were TRBJ1-2 and TRBJ2-5.

Described time point: newly diagnosed GD, antithyroid drugs for less than 3 months. There was RNA extracted from PBMCs, and the TCR library was made from it. This clonotype appeared a few times. Its antigen is not known. With 0 bases removed from V and 11 bases from J, the gap between germline ends came to 11 bases. Germline assignment: CDR1 DFQATT and CDR2 SNEGSKA (reference sequence). This CDR3 region has 12 residues. Arm-PCR with iRepertoire HTBI primers amplified the CDR3 regions for these TCR beta libraries. Using its own MiXCR run on the multiplex PCR reads, TCRdb lists one record per CDR3 protein. The repertoire includes roughly 350,000 distinct CDR3 sequences, about a sixth of them detected once, and about 32% sits in the top ten. These sequences were also reported in another study, on T cells in Graves' hyperthyroidism and ophthalmopathy. That study reports: The study based diagnoses on clinical symptoms, serum thyroxine and TRAb, thyroid ultrasound and orbital computed tomography.

The V and J genes are TRBV20-1 and TRBJ1-5, with D possibly being TRBD1 (5 bases). Source: peripheral blood mononuclear cells (PBMCs), taken at new diagnosis, from a patient treated with antithyroid drugs. The sequence was obtained from a man aged 35 to 55 with Graves disease. In nucleotides, the CDR3 is TGCAGTGCTAGAGAGGTGGGACGGGCCCAGCATTTT. Its protein product is CSAREVGRAQHF.